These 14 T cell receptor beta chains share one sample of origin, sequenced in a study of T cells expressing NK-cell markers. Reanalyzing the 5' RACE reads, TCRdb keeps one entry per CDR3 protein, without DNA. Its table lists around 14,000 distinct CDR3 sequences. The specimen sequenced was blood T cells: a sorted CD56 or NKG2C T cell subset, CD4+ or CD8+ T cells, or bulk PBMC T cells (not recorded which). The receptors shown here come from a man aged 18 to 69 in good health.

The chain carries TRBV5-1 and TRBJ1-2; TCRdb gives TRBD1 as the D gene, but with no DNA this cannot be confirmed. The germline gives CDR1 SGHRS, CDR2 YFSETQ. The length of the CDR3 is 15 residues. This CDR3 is CASSETGGAGYGYTF.

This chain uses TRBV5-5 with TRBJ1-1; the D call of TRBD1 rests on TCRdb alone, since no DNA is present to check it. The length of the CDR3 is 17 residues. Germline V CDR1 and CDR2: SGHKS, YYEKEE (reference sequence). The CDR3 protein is CASSLEGRGSMNTEAFF.

The CDR3 region is CASSPVGGYGYTF. The J gene is TRBJ1-2, the V gene TRBV18; TCRdb selects TRBD1, and the lack of DNA leaves this call unchecked. Germline V gene data show CDR1 as KGHSH and CDR2 as LQKENI. The CDR3 has 13 residues.

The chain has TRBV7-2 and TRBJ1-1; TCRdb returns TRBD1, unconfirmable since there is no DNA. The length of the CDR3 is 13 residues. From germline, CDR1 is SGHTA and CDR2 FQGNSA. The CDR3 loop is CASSFSGETEAFF.

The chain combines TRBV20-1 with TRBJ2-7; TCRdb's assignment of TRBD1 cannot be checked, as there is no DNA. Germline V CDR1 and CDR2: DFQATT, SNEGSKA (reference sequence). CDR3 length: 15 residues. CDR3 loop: CSARAPGISSYEQYF.

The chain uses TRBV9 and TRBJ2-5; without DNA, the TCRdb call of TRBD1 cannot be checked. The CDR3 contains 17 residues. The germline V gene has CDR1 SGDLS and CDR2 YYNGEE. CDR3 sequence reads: CASSVVSGTGIPQTQYF.

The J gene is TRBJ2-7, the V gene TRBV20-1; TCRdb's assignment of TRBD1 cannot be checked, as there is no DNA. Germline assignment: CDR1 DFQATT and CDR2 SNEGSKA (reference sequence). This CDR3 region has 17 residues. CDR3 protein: CSANGAPSSVSSYEQYF.

This chain's CDR3 is CASTRGGGPYEQYF. This sequence joins TRBV6-1 and TRBJ2-7; TCRdb's assignment of TRBD1 cannot be checked, as there is no DNA. Germline V gives CDR1 MNHNS, CDR2 SASEGT. CDR3 length: 14 residues.

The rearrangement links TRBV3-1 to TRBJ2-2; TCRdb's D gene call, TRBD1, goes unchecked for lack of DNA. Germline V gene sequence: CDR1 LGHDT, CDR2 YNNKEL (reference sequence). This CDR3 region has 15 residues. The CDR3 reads CASSPGQVETGELFF.

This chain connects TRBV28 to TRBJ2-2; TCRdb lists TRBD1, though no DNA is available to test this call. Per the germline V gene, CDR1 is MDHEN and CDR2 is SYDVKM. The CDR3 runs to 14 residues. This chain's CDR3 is CASLDSHATGELFF.

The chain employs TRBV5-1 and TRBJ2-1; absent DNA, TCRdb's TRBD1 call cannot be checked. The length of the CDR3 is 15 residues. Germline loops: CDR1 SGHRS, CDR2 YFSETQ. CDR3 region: CASSIGTANYNEQFF.

The CDR3 sequence: CASSQHDVGTQYF. The chain links TRBV12-3 or TRBV12-4 to TRBJ2-5. The CDR3 totals 13 residues.

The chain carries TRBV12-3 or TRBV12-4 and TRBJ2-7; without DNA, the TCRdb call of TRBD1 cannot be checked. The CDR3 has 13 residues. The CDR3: CASSRTGSYEQYF.

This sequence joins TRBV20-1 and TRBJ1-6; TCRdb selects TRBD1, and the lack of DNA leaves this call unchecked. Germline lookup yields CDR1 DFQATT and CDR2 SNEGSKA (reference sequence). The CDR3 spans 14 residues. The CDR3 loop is CSASRDRANSPLHF.